These T cell receptor beta chains were read from a single sample in a study of blood T cell repertoires in COVID-19. Profiling relied on immunoSEQ multiplex PCR, and the TCRdb table lists in-frame clones only, not all of them. The sample has roughly 200,000 clones, about 81% seen once. Sequencing was done on a sample of peripheral blood. The receptor set was obtained from a woman of 80 years or more with COVID-19, enrolled during active disease. Both conserved end residues are part of each CDR3. The order of the fields is V gene, clone size, D gene, J gene, CDR3 DNA, CDR3 protein. D genes are given only for firm matches. A row's size may be missing; if present it is once, few, many or a size class.

>TRBV7-9|.|TRBD2|TRBJ2-3
TGTGCCAGCAGCCCCTCCGGGACTAGCGGGGTCTGGATAGCAGATACGCAGTATTTT
CASSPSGTSGVWIADTQYF
>TRBV7-9|.|.|TRBJ2-2
TGTGCCAGCAGCTTATTCAGCGGGCCCGGGGAGCTGTTTTTT
CASSLFSGPGELFF
>TRBV6-5|once|TRBD1|TRBJ2-1
TGTGCCAGCAGGCACAGGGGTTACAATGAGCAGTTCTTC
CASRHRGYNEQFF
>TRBV3-1/TRBV3-2|.|TRBD2|TRBJ2-1
TGTGCCAGCAGCGGGACTAGCGGGAGGGCATACAATGAGCAGTTCTTC
CASSGTSGRAYNEQFF
>TRBV5-4|.|.|TRBJ2-2
TGTGCCAGCAGCCCACAGGGCGCGAACACCGGGGAGCTGTTTTTT
CASSPQGANTGELFF
>TRBV12-3/TRBV12-4|.|TRBD2|TRBJ2-7
TGTGCCAGCAGTGGGGGACTAGCCCTTATGTTC
CASSGGLALMF
>TRBV5-1|.|TRBD2|TRBJ2-5
TGCGCCAGCAGCTTGATGGGGGGGCCTAGCGGGCTACAAGAGACCCAGTACTTC
CASSLMGGPSGLQETQYF
>TRBV6-6|.|.|TRBJ2-2
TGTGCCAGCAGTCCTAGGTGGCCTAGCTTGAACACCGGGGAGCTGTTTTTT
CASSPRWPSLNTGELFF
>TRBV13|.|TRBD2|TRBJ2-7
TGTGCCAGCGGCGGGGGGGTCGCGAGCTCCTACGAGCAGTACTTC
CASGGGVASSYEQYF
>TRBV7-9|.|TRBD2|TRBJ2-1
TGTGCCAGCAGCTTACTCGGACTAGCGGTCTCCTACAATGAGCAGTTCTTC
CASSLLGLAVSYNEQFF
>TRBV13|.|TRBD1|TRBJ2-7
TGTGCCAGCAGCTCCGCGGGACAGGGGCGACAGGACGAGCAGTACTTC
CASSSAGQGRQDEQYF
>TRBV27|once|.|TRBJ2-5
TGTGCCAGCAGTTTCGACAGCTACCAAGAGACCCAGTACTTC
CASSFDSYQETQYF
>TRBV24-1|.|TRBD1|TRBJ2-2
TGTGCCACCAGTGATACAAGACAGGGTGGGACCGGGGAGCTGTTTTTT
CATSDTRQGGTGELFF
>TRBV4-2|.|.|TRBJ2-7
TGTGCCAGCAGCCAATGGGGGGACGAGCAGTACTTC
CASSQWGDEQYF
>TRBV11-3|.|TRBD1|TRBJ2-5
TGTGCCAGCAGCCCAAGGACAGGGGCTGTGGAGACCCAGTACTTC
CASSPRTGAVETQYF
>TRBV19|.|.|TRBJ2-7
TGTGCCAGTAGTACAGGGGTTTCGGCCGAGCAGTACTTC
CASSTGVSAEQYF
>TRBV21-1|.|.|TRBJ2-3
TGTGCCAGCCTGGCCCCTCGGACTAGCGGGACGGAGGATACGCAGTATTTT
CASLAPRTSGTEDTQYF
>TRBV4-2|.|.|TRBJ2-7
TGTGCCAGCAGCCACGAATTGGTCAGCTCCTACGAGCAGTACTTC
CASSHELVSSYEQYF
>TRBV4-1|.|.|TRBJ1-2
TGCGCCAGCAGCCAAATATCGGGAGGTCTTACGGTTGGCTACACCTTC
CASSQISGGLTVGYTF
>TRBV19|.|TRBD2|TRBJ2-5
TGTGCCAGTAGTATTCGGGGGGGGATCCAAGAGACCCAGTACTTC
CASSIRGGIQETQYF